The 16 T cell receptor beta chains listed next were all sequenced from one sample in a study of cytomegalovirus exposure and HLA in healthy donors. PCR amplification relied on 60 Vbeta primers (plus 13 Jbeta primers). Assay: immunoSEQ multiplex PCR; the TCRdb copy retains only in-frame clones and omits some. The profile shows around 86,000 clones, around 8% of them singletons. Sequenced material: PBMCs. The receptors originated from a man aged 45-60 years in good health and CMV-seronegative.

This clone was found a few times. The chain joins TRBV9 to TRBJ2-5; the D gene is possibly TRBD1 (6 bases). V was shortened by 4 bases and J by 1 base, with 14 bases between the two germline ends. Germline V CDR1 and CDR2: SGDLS, YYNGEE. CDR3 length equals 15 residues. CDR3 sequence (DNA): TGTGCCAGCAGCCCCCGGGACATGTCCCAAGAGACCCAGTACTTC. The encoded protein is CASSPRDMSQETQYF.

The chain couples TRBV9 to TRBJ1-2; D not certain. CDR1 and CDR2 (germline): SGDLS, YYNGEE. With 0 bases removed from V and 6 bases from J, the gap between germline ends came to 15 bases. The CDR3 consists of 15 residues. For the CDR3, the DNA is TGTGCCAGCAGCGTAGGGGCCATCCCCCGGAATGGCTACACCTTC. Residues: CASSVGAIPRNGYTF.

J is TRBJ2-3 and V is TRBV5-1, with D maybe TRBD1 (5 bases). Looked up from germline, CDR1 is SGHRS and CDR2 is YFSETQ. Trimming shortened V by 0 bases and J by 0 bases, and 11 bases separated the two germline ends. There are 16 residues in the CDR3. The DNA of the CDR3 is TGCGCCAGCAGCTTGGCAGGGTTGGACAGCACAGATACGCAGTATTTT. Translated, it gives CASSLAGLDSTDTQYF.

This chain connects TRBV28 to TRBJ1-1; D is possibly TRBD1 (5 bases). Trimming removed 5 bases from V and 0 bases from J, with 10 bases in between. The CDR3 is made up of 14 amino acids. Looked up from germline, CDR1 is MDHEN and CDR2 is SYDVKM. The CDR3 protein is CASSPPTVNTEAFF. DNA of the CDR3: TGTGCCAGCAGTCCCCCGACAGTGAACACTGAAGCTTTCTTT.

The chain combines TRBV29-1 with TRBJ1-2, with unresolved D. Trimming cost V 4 bases and J 1 base, with 10 bases left between them. Germline V lookup: CDR1 SQVTM, CDR2 ANQGSEA. CDR3 length equals 13 residues. CDR3 loop: CSVGAVNNYGYTF. CDR3 bases: TGCAGCGTTGGGGCAGTTAATAACTATGGCTACACCTTC. Filled out from reference TRBV29-1 and TRBJ1-2, the complete variable domain reads SAVISQKPSRDICQRGTSLTIQCQVDSQVTMMFWYRQQPGQSLTLIATANQGSEATYESGFVIDKFPISRPNLTFSTLTVSNMSPEDSSIYLCSVGAVNNYGYTFGSGTRLTVV.

V is TRBV6-5 and J is TRBJ1-1; possibly TRBD1 for D (6 bases). The CDR3 covers 14 residues. Germline V gene lookup returns CDR1 MNHEY and CDR2 SVGAGI. Trimming shortened V by 6 bases and J by 1 base, and 12 bases separated the two germline ends. The CDR3 bases are TGTGCCAGCAGCCCTAACAGGGAGAACACTGAAGCTTTCTTT. Its translation is CASSPNRENTEAFF.

The V gene is TRBV9, the J gene TRBJ1-4; 8 bases are shared with TRBD1. Per germline, CDR1 SGDLS and CDR2 YYNGEE. The CDR3 length is 17 residues. V lost 0 bases and J lost 5; bases outside the gene matches: 9. The CDR3 DNA reads TGTGCCAGCAGCGTAGACCCTCTGACAGGGGTAAATGAAAAACTGTTTTTT. Translating gives CASSVDPLTGVNEKLFF.

This clone showed up just a few times. J is TRBJ2-1 and V is TRBV7-2, with D tentatively TRBD1 (6 bases). Trimming took off 1 base at V and 1 base at J, with 8 bases between the two ends. The CDR3 runs to 15 residues. Germline CDR1 SGHTA, CDR2 FQGNSA. CDR3: CASSLEGESYNEQFF. The DNA of the CDR3 is TGTGCCAGCAGCTTAGAGGGGGAATCCTACAATGAGCAGTTCTTC.

This clone was observed a handful of times. The rearrangement links TRBV5-8 to TRBJ2-1, with unresolved D. V dropped 4 bases and J dropped 4 bases, with 12 bases sitting between them. CDR1 and CDR2 from the germline V gene are SGHTS and YDEGEE. The length of the CDR3 is 14 residues. The CDR3 DNA follows: TGTGCCAGCAGCCCCCGCAGACTGTACAATGAGCAGTTCTTC. It codes for CASSPRRLYNEQFF.

This clone has only a few counts. V and J are TRBV7-2 and TRBJ2-7; 9 bases match TRBD1. After removal of 5 bases from V and 4 bases from J, the junction contained 6 bases not matched to a gene. The CDR3 is made up of 14 amino acids. Germline-derived CDR1 and CDR2 are SGHTA and FQGNSA. The DNA of the CDR3 is TGTGCCAGCAGCCCCCGACAGGGGGGATACGAGCAGTACTTC. It codes for CASSPRQGGYEQYF.

This clone was seen more than once but under ten times. This chain joins TRBV7-9 and TRBJ1-1; TRBD1 might be the D (6 bases). V dropped 5 bases and J dropped 4 bases, with 14 bases sitting between them. CDR3 size: 14 residues. Germline V gene lookup returns CDR1 SEHNR and CDR2 FQNEAQ (reference sequence). The CDR3 protein is CASSPLQGSTEAFF. The CDR3 bases are TGTGCCAGCAGCCCACTACAGGGATCCACTGAAGCTTTCTTT.

The V call is TRBV10-3, the J call TRBJ1-2; a weak D match, TRBD1 (5 bases). Germline V gene lookup returns CDR1 ENHRY and CDR2 SYGVKD. V lost 3 bases and J lost 8, with 10 bases in between. The CDR3 runs 12 residues. Written as DNA, the CDR3 is TGTGCCATCAGTGAATCCAGGGCGGGCTACACCTTC. It is translated as CAISESRAGYTF.

This clone was counted only a few times. The chain couples TRBV7-8 to TRBJ1-1; D is undetermined. V was shortened by 5 bases and J by 0 bases, with 19 bases between the two germline ends. The germline V gene has CDR1 SGHVS and CDR2 FQNEAQ. There are 17 residues in the CDR3. The CDR3 spells CASSLMAHSYVNTEAFF. DNA of the CDR3: TGTGCCAGCAGCCTAATGGCCCACAGCTATGTGAACACTGAAGCTTTCTTT.

This clone has more than one count but fewer than ten. The chain employs TRBV6-6 and TRBJ2-1; 7 bases align to TRBD1. The V segment lost 5 bases and the J segment 7 bases; nucleotides outside the gene matches: 5. Germline V gene sequence: CDR1 MNHNY, CDR2 SVGAGI (reference sequence). The length of the CDR3 is 13 residues. Here the CDR3 reads CASSHRGPNEQFF. CDR3 bases: TGTGCCAGCAGTCACAGGGGTCCGAATGAGCAGTTCTTC.

This chain joins TRBV27 and TRBJ2-5; 8 positions agree with TRBD1. CDR1 and CDR2 from the germline V gene are MNHEY and SMNVEV (reference sequence). V lost 7 bases, J lost 0 bases, and 4 bases stayed unmatched. This CDR3 is built from 14 residues. This chain's CDR3 is CASKDRAYQETQYF. The CDR3 DNA follows: TGTGCCAGCAAGGACAGGGCTTACCAAGAGACCCAGTACTTC.

CDR3 loop: CASSPPSSTNEKLFF. The CDR3 region has the DNA TGTGCCAGCAGCCCCCCCAGTTCAACTAATGAAAAACTGTTTTTT. The V gene is TRBV12-1, the J gene TRBJ1-4; the tabulated D call, TRBD1, remains unverified against the DNA. TRBV12-1 is shown as a pseudogene. This CDR3 has 15 residues.